This TCR beta chain was sequenced for a study of blood T cell repertoires in COVID-19. Each recovered donor of Cohort 3 presented with two negative PCRs, clearance, or symptom resolution. How the authors handled the data: Amplification from reference gene primers served as the basis for estimated nucleated cell counts. Clones were sequenced by immunoSEQ multiplex PCR, and TCRdb holds only the in-frame ones, with some missing. The V and J calls and clone size are taken from that table; D and trimming were inferred from the DNA. Of approximately 500,000 clones in the sample, around 89% were seen once. Germline CDR1 reads SGDLS; CDR2 reads YYNGEE. V trimming: 2 bases; J trimming: 5 bases; junction bases outside the gene matches: 11. The CDR3 consists of 16 residues.

This sequence originates from a woman between 40 and 50 years old who had recovered from COVID-19. The V gene is TRBV9, the J gene TRBJ2-5, with 8 bases fitting TRBD1. Sequenced material: PBMCs or T cells enriched from blood (not recorded which). The CDR3 loop reads CASSVPDRGVGETQYF. As DNA, the CDR3 is TGTGCCAGCAGCGTCCCAGACAGGGGTGTAGGGGAGACCCAGTACTTC.